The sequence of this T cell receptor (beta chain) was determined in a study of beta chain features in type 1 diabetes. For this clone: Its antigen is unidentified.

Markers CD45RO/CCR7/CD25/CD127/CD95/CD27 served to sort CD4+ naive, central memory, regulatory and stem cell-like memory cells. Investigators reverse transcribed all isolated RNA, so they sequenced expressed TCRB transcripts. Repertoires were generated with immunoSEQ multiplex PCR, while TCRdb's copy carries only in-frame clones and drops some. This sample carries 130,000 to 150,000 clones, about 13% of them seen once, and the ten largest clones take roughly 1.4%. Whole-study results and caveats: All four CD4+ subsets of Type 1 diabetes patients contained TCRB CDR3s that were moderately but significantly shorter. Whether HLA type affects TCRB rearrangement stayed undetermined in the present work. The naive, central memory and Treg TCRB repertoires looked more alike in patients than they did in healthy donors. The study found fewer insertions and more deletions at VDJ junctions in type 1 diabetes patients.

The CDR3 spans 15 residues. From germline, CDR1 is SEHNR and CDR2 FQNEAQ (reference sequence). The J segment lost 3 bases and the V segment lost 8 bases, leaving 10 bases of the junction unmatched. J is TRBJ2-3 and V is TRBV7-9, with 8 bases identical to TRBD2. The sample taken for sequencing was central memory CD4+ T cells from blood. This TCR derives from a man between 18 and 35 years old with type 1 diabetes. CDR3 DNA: TGTGCCAGCGTTTCGTCGGGGGGGCGGACAGATACGCAGTATTTT. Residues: CASVSSGGRTDTQYF.